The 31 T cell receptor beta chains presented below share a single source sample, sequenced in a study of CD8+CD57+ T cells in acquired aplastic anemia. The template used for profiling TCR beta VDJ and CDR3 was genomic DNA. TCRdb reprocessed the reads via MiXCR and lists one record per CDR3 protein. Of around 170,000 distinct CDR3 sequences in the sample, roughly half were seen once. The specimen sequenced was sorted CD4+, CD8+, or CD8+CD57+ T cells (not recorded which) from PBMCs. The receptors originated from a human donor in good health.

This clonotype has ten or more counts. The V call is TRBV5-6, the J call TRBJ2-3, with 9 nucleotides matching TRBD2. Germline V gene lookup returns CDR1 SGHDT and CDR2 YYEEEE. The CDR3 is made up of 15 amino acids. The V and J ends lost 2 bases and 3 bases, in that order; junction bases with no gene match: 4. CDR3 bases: TGTGCCAGCAGCTTTGGAGCGGGAGGTACAGATACGCAGTATTTT. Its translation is CASSFGAGGTDTQYF.

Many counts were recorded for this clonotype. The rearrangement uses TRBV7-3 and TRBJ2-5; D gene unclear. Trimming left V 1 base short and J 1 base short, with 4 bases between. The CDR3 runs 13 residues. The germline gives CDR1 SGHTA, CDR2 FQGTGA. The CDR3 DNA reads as TGTGCCAGCAGCTTAAGTGGCCAAGAGACCCAGTACTTC. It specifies CASSLSGQETQYF.

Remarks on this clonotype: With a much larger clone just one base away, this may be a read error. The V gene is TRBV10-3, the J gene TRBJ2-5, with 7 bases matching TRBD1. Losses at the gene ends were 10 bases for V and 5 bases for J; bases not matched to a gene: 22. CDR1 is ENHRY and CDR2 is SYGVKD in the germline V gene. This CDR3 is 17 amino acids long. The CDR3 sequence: CASTKPRTGRGGETQYF. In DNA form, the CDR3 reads TGTGCCAGCACCAAACCCCGGACAGGCCGAGGTGGGGAGACCCAGTACTTC.

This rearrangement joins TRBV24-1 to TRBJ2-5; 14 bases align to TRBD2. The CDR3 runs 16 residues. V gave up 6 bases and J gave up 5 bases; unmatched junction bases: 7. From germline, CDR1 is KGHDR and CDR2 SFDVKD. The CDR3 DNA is TGTGCCACCAGTCCGACTAGCGGGAGGGCCCTTGAGACCCAGTACTTC. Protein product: CATSPTSGRALETQYF.

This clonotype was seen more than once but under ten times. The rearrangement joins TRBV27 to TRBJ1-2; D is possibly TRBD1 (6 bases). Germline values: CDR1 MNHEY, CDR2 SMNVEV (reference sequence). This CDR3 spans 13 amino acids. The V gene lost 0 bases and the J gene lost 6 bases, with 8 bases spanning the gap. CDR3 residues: CASSLSNRDGYTF. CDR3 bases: TGTGCCAGCAGTTTATCGAACAGGGATGGCTACACCTTC.

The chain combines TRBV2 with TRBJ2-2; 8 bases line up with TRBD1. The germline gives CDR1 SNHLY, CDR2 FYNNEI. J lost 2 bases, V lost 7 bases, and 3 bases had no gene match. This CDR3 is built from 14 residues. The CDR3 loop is CASTDRANTGELFF. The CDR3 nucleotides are TGTGCCAGCACGGACAGGGCAAACACCGGGGAGCTGTTTTTT.

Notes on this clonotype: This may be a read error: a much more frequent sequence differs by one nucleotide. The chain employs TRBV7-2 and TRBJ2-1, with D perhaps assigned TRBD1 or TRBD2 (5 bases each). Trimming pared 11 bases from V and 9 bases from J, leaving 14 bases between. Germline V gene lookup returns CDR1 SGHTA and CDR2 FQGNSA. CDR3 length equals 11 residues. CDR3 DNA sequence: TGTGCCTGCGGTTCAGGGACTGAGCAGTTCTTC. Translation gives CACGSGTEQFF.

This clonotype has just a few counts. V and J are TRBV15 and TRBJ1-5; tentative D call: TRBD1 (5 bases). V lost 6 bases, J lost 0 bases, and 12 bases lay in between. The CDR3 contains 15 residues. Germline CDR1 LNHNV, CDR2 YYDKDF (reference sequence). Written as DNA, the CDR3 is TGTGCCACCAGGAGACAGCCTTATAGCAATCAGCCCCAGCATTTT. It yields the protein CATRRQPYSNQPQHF. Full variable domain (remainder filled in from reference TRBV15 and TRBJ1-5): DAMVIQNPRYQVTQFGKPVTLSCSQTLNHNVMYWYQQKSSQAPKLLFHYYDKDFNNEADTPDNFQSRRPNTSFCFLDIRSPGLGDTAMYLCATRRQPYSNQPQHFGDGTRLSIL.

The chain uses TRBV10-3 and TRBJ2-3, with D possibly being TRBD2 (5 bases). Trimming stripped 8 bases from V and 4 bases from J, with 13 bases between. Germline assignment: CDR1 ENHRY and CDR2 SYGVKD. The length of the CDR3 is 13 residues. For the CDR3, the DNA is TGTGCCATCCGGGATTCTCTCCCAGATACGCAGTATTTT. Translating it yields CAIRDSLPDTQYF.

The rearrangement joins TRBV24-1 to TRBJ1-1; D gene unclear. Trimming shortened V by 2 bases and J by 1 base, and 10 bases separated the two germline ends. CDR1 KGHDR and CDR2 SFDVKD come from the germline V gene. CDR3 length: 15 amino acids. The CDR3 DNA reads TGTGCCACCAGTGATTCTGGACGGACGAACACTGAAGCTTTCTTT. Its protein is CATSDSGRTNTEAFF.

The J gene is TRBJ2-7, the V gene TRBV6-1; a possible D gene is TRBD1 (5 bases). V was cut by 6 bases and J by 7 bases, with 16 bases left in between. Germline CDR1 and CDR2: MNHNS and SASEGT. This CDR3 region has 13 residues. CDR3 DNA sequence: TGTGCCAGCAGCAGTAACAGGTTGGGAGAGCAGTACTTC. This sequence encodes CASSSNRLGEQYF.

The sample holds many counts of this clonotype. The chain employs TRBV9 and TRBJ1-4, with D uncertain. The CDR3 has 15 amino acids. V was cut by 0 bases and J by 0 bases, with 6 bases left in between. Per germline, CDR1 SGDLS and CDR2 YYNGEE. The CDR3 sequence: CASSVGDATNEKLFF. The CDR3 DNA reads TGTGCCAGCAGCGTAGGAGACGCAACTAATGAAAAACTGTTTTTT.

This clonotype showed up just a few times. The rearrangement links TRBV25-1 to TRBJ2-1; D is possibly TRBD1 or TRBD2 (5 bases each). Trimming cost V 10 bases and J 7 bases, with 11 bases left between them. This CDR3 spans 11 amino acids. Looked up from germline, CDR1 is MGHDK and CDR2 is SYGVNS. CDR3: CATIWGNEQFF. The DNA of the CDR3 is TGTGCCACCATATGGGGGAATGAGCAGTTCTTC.

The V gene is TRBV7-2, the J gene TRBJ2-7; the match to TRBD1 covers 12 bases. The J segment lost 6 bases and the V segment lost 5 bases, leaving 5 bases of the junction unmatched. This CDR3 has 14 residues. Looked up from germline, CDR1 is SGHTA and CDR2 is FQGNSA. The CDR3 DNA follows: TGTGCCAGCAGCGTCCCGGGACAGGGGGCCGAGCAGTACTTC. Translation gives CASSVPGQGAEQYF. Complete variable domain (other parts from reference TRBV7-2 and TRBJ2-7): GAGVSQSPSNKVTEKGKDVELRCDPISGHTALYWYRQSLGQGLEFLIYFQGNSAPDKSGLPSDRFSAERTGGSVSTLTIQRTQQEDSAVYLCASSVPGQGAEQYFGPGTRLTVT.

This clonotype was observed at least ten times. CDR3 coding DNA: TGTGCCAGCTCACTAAGACCTAGCGTAGAGACCCAGTACTTC. This sequence encodes CASSLRPSVETQYF. This chain connects TRBV18 to TRBJ2-5; TRBD2 might be the D (6 bases). Germline V gene sequence: CDR1 KGHSH, CDR2 LQKENI. V was shortened by 4 bases and J by 4 bases, with 13 bases between the two germline ends. The CDR3 length is 14 residues. Based on the CDR3 plus reference TRBV18 and TRBJ2-5, the full variable domain is NAGVMQNPRHLVRRRGQEARLRCSPMKGHSHVYWYRQLPEEGLKFMVYLQKENIIDESGMPKERFSAEFPKEGPSILRIQQVVRGDSAAYFCASSLRPSVETQYFGPGTRLLVL.

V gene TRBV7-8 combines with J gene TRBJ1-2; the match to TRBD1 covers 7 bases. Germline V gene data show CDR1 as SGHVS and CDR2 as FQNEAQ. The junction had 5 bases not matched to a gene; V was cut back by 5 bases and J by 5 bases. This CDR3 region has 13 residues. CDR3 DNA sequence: TGTGCCAGCAGCCTAACAGGGGATTATGGCTACACCTTC. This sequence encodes CASSLTGDYGYTF.

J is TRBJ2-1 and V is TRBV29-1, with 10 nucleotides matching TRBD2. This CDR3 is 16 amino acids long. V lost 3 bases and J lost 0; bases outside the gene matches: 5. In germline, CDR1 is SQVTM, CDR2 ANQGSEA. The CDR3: CSVDSPSGSSYNEQFF. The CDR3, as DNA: TGCAGCGTTGATAGTCCTAGCGGGAGCTCCTACAATGAGCAGTTCTTC.

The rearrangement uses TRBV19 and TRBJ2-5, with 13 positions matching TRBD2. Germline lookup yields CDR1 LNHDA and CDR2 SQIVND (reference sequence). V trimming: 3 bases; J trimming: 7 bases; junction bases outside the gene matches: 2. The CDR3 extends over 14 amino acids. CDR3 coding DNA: TGTGCCAGTAGTATGACTAGCGGGGGGTTGACCCAGTACTTC. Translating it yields CASSMTSGGLTQYF.

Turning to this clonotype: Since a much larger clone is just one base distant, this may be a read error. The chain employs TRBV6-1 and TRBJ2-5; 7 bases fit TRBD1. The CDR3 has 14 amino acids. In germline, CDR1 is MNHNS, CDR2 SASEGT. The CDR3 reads CVSSQTGYQETQYF. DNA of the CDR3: TGTGTCAGCAGCCAGACAGGGTACCAAGAGACCCAGTACTTC.

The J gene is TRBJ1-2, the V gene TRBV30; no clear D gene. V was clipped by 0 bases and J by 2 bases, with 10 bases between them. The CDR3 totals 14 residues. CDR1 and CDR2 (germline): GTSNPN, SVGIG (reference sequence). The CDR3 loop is CAWSVLRVNYGYTF. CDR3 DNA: TGTGCCTGGAGTGTACTTCGGGTAAACTATGGCTACACCTTC.

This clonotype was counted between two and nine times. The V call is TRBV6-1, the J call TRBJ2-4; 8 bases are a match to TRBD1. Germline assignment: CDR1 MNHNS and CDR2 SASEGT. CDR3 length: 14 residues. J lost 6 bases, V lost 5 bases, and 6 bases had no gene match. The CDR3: CASSPGTGPNIQYF. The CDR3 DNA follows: TGTGCCAGCAGTCCCGGGACAGGCCCAAACATTCAGTACTTC.

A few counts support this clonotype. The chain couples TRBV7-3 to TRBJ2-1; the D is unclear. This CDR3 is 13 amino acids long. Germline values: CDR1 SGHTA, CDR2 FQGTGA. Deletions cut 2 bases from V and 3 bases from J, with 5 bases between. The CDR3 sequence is CASSLGDYNEQFF. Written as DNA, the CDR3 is TGTGCCAGCAGCTTAGGGGACTACAATGAGCAGTTCTTC.

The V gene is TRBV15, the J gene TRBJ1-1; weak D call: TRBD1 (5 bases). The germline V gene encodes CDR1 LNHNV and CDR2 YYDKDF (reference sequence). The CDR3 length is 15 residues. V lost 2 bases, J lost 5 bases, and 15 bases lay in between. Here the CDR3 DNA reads TGTGCCACCAGCAGATTCCAGGGCCAGGGAACTGAAGCTTTCTTT. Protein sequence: CATSRFQGQGTEAFF.

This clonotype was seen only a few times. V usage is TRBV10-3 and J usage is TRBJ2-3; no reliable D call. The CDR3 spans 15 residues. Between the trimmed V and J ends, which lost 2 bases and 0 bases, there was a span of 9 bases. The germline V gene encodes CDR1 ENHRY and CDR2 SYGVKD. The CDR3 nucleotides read TGTGCCATCAGTGAGCCAACTCTCAGCACAGATACGCAGTATTTT. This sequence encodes CAISEPTLSTDTQYF.

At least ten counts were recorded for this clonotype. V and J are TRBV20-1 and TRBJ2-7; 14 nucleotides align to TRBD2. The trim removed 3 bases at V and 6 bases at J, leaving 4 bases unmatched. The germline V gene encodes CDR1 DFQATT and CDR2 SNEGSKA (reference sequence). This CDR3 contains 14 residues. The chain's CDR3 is CSARGLAGVSEQYF. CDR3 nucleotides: TGCAGTGCTAGGGGACTAGCGGGAGTCTCCGAGCAGTACTTC.

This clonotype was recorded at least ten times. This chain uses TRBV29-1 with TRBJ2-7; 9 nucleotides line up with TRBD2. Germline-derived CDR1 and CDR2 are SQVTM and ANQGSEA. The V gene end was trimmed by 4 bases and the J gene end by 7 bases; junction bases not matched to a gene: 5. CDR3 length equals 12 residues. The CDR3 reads CSVVAGAGEQYF. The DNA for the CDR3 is TGCAGCGTTGTAGCGGGAGCCGGGGAGCAGTACTTC.

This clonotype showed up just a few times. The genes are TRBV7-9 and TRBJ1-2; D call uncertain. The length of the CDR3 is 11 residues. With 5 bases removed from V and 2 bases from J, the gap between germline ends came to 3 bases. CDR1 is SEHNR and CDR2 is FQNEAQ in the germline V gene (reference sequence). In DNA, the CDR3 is TGTGCCAGCAGCCAGAACTATGGCTACACCTTC. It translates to CASSQNYGYTF.

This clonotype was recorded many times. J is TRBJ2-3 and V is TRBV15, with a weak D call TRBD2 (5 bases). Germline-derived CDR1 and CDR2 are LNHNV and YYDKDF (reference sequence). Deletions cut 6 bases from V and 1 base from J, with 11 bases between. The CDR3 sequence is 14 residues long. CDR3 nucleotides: TGTGCCACCAGGACGGTCGGGGGCACAGATACGCAGTATTTT. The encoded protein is CATRTVGGTDTQYF.

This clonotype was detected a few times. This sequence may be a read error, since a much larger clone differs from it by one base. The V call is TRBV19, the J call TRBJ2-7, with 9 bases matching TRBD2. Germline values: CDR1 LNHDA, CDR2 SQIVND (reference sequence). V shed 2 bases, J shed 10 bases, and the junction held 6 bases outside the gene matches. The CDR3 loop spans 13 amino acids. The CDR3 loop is CASSITSGLPQYF. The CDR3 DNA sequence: TGTGCCAGTAGTATAACTAGCGGGTTGCCTCAGTACTTC.

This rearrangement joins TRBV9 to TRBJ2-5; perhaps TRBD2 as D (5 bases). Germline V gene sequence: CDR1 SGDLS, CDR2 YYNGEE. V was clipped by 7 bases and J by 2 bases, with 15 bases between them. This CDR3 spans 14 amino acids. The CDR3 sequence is CASDPGGRQETQYF. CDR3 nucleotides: TGTGCCAGCGACCCTGGAGGCAGACAAGAGACCCAGTACTTC.

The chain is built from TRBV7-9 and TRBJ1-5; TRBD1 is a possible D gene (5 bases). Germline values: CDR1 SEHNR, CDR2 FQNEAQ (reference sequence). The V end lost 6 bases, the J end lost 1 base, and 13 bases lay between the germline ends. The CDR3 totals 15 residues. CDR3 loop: CASRPPGTSNQPQHF. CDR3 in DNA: TGTGCCAGCAGACCCCCCGGGACGAGCAATCAGCCCCAGCATTTT.